There are a few counts of the clone carrying this T cell receptor (beta chain). Its cognate antigen is unknown. This CDR3 spans 17 amino acids. CDR1 MNHEY and CDR2 SMNVEV come from the germline V gene (reference sequence). V was pared by 7 bases and J by 4 bases, with 17 bases of the junction left unmatched. Clones were sequenced by immunoSEQ multiplex PCR, and TCRdb holds only the in-frame ones, with some missing. This sample yields some 1,100,000 clones, of which approximately 80% are seen a single time; under 0.6% belongs to the top ten. This specimen comes from a study of shared clonotypes between healthy human individuals. For the study at large: Researchers drew samples from a couple of women and three men aged 18 to 49. The study used three CD4 naive, three CD4 memory, two CD8 naive and one CD8 memory plate per donor.

Regarding the study as a whole: Sampling covered blood only; tissue repertoires likely differ.

CD4+ cells underwent separation, giving CD45RA+ naive and CD45RA-negative memory subsets. The sequence came from a man aged 18 to 30 in good health. Some clones in this sample may be carry-over from other donors' samples. Source material: memory CD4+ T cells from PBMCs. Subset: CD45RA-negative fraction. This sequence joins TRBV27 and TRBJ2-7; 9 nucleotides match TRBD1. CDR3 sequence reads: CASIVSIKTGGRYEQYF. CDR3 nucleotide sequence: TGTGCCAGCATAGTTTCAATCAAGACAGGGGGTAGGTACGAGCAGTACTTC.